The TCR beta chain under discussion was sequenced for a study of T cells after yellow fever vaccination. For the study at large: Researchers used SMART-Seq v4 Ultra Low Input to prepare fractions that had low cell numbers.

To note about this clonotype: Its specificity is unknown.

With 7 bases removed from V and 0 bases from J, the gap between germline ends came to 13 bases. Germline V gene sequence: CDR1 MDHEN, CDR2 SYDVKM. This CDR3 comprises 15 residues. Using its own MiXCR run on the 5' RACE reads, TCRdb lists one record per CDR3 protein. This table has fewer than 450,000 distinct CDR3 sequences, almost 4% appearing once. General study results and limits: The booster saw the reappearance of most primary-vaccination clones (approximately 97% CD4, 80% to 90% CD8). On re-exposure, the response was weaker but peaked faster, at day 5 versus 15. A small share of clonotypes appeared in both CD4 and CD8 compartments.

The gene calls are TRBV28 and TRBJ2-4; D not certain. The sample in question was PBMCs, obtained 5 days after the yellow fever booster vaccination. This clonotype originated in a man aged 18-30 years who received the YFV17D yellow fever vaccine. The CDR3 reads CASTLRTVAKNIQYF. In DNA, the CDR3 is TGTGCCAGCACCCTGCGGACGGTAGCCAAAAACATTCAGTACTTC.